This is a list of T cell receptor beta chains from one sample in a study of response to subunit inactivated influenza vaccine. Using its own MiXCR run on the RT-PCR reads, TCRdb lists one record per CDR3 protein. The sample includes roughly 790,000 distinct CDR3 sequences, about 20% of them seen just once. The sample here was PBMCs from blood, taken 5 days after vaccination. The receptor set was obtained from a man aged 45-65 years who received an inactivated influenza vaccine. Both conserved end residues are part of each CDR3. A D gene is named only where the DNA matches it firmly. Rows may omit the clone size; those that give it use once, few, many or a size class.

clone_size	v_call	j_call	d_call	cdr3_aa	cdr3_nt
many	TRBV25-1	TRBJ2-1	TRBD2	CASSAPGLAAYNEQFF	TGTGCCAGCAGTGCCCCGGGACTAGCGGCCTACAATGAGCAGTTCTTC
NA	TRBV15	TRBJ1-6	NA	CATSRETGSNSPLHF	TGTGCCACCAGCAGAGAAACAGGGAGCAATTCACCCCTCCACTTT
NA	TRBV7-3	TRBJ2-3	NA	CASSFITGSDTQYF	TGTGCCAGCAGTTTTATTACAGGGTCAGATACGCAGTATTTT
NA	TRBV5-1	TRBJ2-2	NA	CASSLSPGTTNTGELFF	TGCGCCAGCAGTTTGTCCCCCGGGACAACGAACACCGGGGAGCTGTTTTTT
NA	TRBV20-1	TRBJ2-5	TRBD2	CSATPAGGYQETQYF	TGCAGTGCTACCCCGGCGGGGGGGTACCAAGAGACCCAGTACTTC
once	TRBV3-1	TRBJ1-6	NA	CASSQESRGNSPLHF	TGTGCCAGCAGCCAAGAATCAAGGGGTAATTCACCCCTCCACTTT
few	TRBV7-2	TRBJ2-2	NA	CASSSYPSIRGNGELFF	TGTGCCAGCAGCTCCTACCCTTCAATAAGGGGAAACGGGGAGCTGTTTTTT
few	TRBV12-3/TRBV12-4	TRBJ1-4	TRBD1	CASSLQTGRVNEKLFF	TGTGCCAGCAGTCTACAGACAGGGCGGGTGAATGAAAAACTGTTTTTT
NA	TRBV5-6	TRBJ2-5	TRBD1	CASSERTGGETQYF	TGTGCCAGCAGCGAGCGGACAGGGGGAGAGACCCAGTACTTC
few	TRBV11-2	TRBJ2-1	NA	CASSRSRNEQFF	TGTGCCAGCAGCAGGAGCAGGAATGAGCAGTTCTTC
NA	TRBV7-9	TRBJ2-7	NA	CASSLVGGRTYEQYF	TGTGCCAGCAGCTTAGTAGGGGGACGGACCTACGAGCAGTACTTC
NA	TRBV6-5	TRBJ2-5	NA	CASSYGARETQYF	TGTGCCAGCAGTTACGGGGCCAGGGAGACCCAGTACTTC
few	TRBV24-1	TRBJ2-1	NA	CATSESFNEQFF	TGTGCCACCAGTGAGTCCTTCAATGAGCAGTTCTTC
once	TRBV5-5	TRBJ2-1	NA	CASSSPYLNSYNEQFF	TGTGCCAGCAGCTCGCCTTACCTAAACTCCTACAATGAGCAGTTCTTC
few	TRBV7-8	TRBJ2-3	NA	CASSLFMAGSTDTQYF	TGTGCCAGCAGCTTATTTATGGCTGGGAGCACAGATACGCAGTATTTT
NA	TRBV5-1	TRBJ2-5	TRBD1	CASRQGTGETQYF	TGCGCCAGCAGACAGGGGACAGGAGAGACCCAGTACTTC
NA	TRBV29-1	TRBJ2-1	TRBD1	CRAGTGGNEQFF	TGCAGGGCCGGGACAGGGGGCAATGAGCAGTTCTTC
NA	TRBV10-1	TRBJ2-3	NA	CASSESKLGADTQYF	TGCGCCAGCAGTGAGTCCAAGTTGGGGGCAGATACGCAGTATTTT
few	TRBV20-1	TRBJ1-5	NA	CSARGFSSRWDQPQHF	TGCAGTGCTAGAGGTTTCAGCAGTCGGTGGGATCAGCCCCAGCATTTT
NA	TRBV11-2	TRBJ2-1	TRBD2	CASSLELAGGPLVF	TGTGCCAGCAGCTTAGAACTAGCGGGAGGGCCTCTGGTCTTC
few	TRBV20-1	TRBJ2-2	NA	CSARRAEGTGELFF	TGCAGTGCTAGGAGGGCGGAGGGCACCGGGGAGCTGTTTTTT
few	TRBV29-1	TRBJ1-1	NA	CSVEDRYYTEAFF	TGCAGCGTTGAAGATCGGTACTACACTGAAGCTTTCTTT
NA	TRBV11-2	TRBJ2-7	TRBD1	CASSSTDRVGEQYF	TGTGCCAGCAGCTCTACGGACAGGGTAGGCGAGCAGTACTTC
NA	TRBV6-2/TRBV6-3	TRBJ1-2	NA	CASSPVGRSGYTF	TGTGCCAGCAGTCCTGTTGGCCGGAGTGGCTACACCTTC
few	TRBV5-1	TRBJ2-7	NA	CASSLIQSGEQYF	TGCGCCAGCAGCTTGATACAGTCGGGCGAGCAGTACTTC
few	TRBV6-1	TRBJ2-7	NA	CASSDPRDVSYEQYF	TGTGCCAGCAGTGATCCCCGGGACGTCTCCTACGAGCAGTACTTC
NA	TRBV20-1	TRBJ1-5	TRBD1	CSARGTGTGNQPQHF	TGCAGTGCTAGAGGAACCGGGACAGGGAATCAGCCCCAGCATTTT
NA	TRBV7-9	TRBJ1-4	NA	CASSLATQDEKLFF	TGTGCCAGCAGCTTAGCAACGCAGGATGAAAAACTGTTTTTT
few	TRBV5-1	TRBJ1-1	NA	CASSGHMNTEAFF	TGCGCCAGCAGTGGCCATATGAACACTGAAGCTTTCTTT
NA	TRBV20-1	TRBJ2-7	TRBD1	CSAEGQAWEQYF	TGCAGTGCTGAAGGACAGGCTTGGGAGCAGTACTTC
NA	TRBV12-3/TRBV12-4	TRBJ1-5	NA	CASSLGTSIRPQHF	TGTGCCAGCAGTTTAGGGACATCAATTCGGCCCCAGCATTTT
once	TRBV28	TRBJ1-5	NA	CASSQSPGLGTLIDQPQHF	TGTGCCAGCAGTCAAAGCCCGGGACTTGGGACTTTAATCGATCAGCCCCAGCATTTT
few	TRBV20-1	TRBJ2-7	TRBD1	CSASRTGGYYEQYF	TGCAGTGCTAGTAGGACAGGGGGCTACTACGAGCAGTACTTC
NA	TRBV25-1	TRBJ2-5	NA	CASSESVVQETQYF	TGTGCCAGCAGTGAATCGGTTGTTCAAGAGACCCAGTACTTC
NA	TRBV12-3/TRBV12-4	TRBJ1-1	TRBD1	CASSPRTGGEAFF	TGTGCCAGCAGTCCGCGGACAGGCGGCGAAGCTTTCTTT
few	TRBV3-1	TRBJ2-2	NA	CASSQVSTGELFF	TGTGCCAGCAGCCAAGTTAGCACCGGGGAGCTGTTTTTT
NA	TRBV15	TRBJ2-1	TRBD1	CATSSSGGSSYNEQFF	TGTGCCACCAGCAGTTCAGGGGGCAGCTCCTACAATGAGCAGTTCTTC
NA	TRBV20-1	TRBJ2-3	TRBD1	CSASGDSGTDTQYF	TGCAGTGCTAGCGGGGACAGCGGCACAGATACGCAGTATTTT
few	TRBV6-2/TRBV6-3	TRBJ2-7	TRBD1	CASSVGQYYEQYF	TGTGCCAGCAGTGTGGGACAGTACTACGAGCAGTACTTC
few	TRBV6-2/TRBV6-3	TRBJ2-1	NA	CASTLSGSSYNEQFF	TGTGCCAGCACGCTTTCGGGGAGCTCCTACAATGAGCAGTTCTTC
few	TRBV29-1	TRBJ2-3	NA	CSVPLAGRYTQYF	TGCAGCGTGCCTCTGGCGGGAAGATATACGCAGTATTTT
many	TRBV28	TRBJ1-6	NA	CASKPLLDRMRYSPLHF	TGTGCCAGCAAACCCCTCCTCGACAGGATGAGGTATTCACCCCTCCACTTT
NA	TRBV4-1	TRBJ2-3	TRBD1	CASSQATGTGLTDTQYF	TGCGCCAGCAGCCAAGCCACCGGGACAGGACTCACAGATACGCAGTATTTT
few	TRBV12-3/TRBV12-4	TRBJ1-1	NA	CASSRDVNTEAFF	TGTGCCAGCAGCCGGGATGTGAACACTGAAGCTTTCTTT
NA	TRBV7-2	TRBJ1-2	NA	CASSLWPQEGYTF	TGTGCCAGCAGCTTATGGCCTCAGGAGGGCTACACCTTC
NA	TRBV27	TRBJ2-3	TRBD1	CASSQGTGPDTQYF	TGTGCCAGCAGTCAGGGGACAGGGCCAGATACGCAGTATTTT
few	TRBV20-1	TRBJ2-3	NA	CSARGGFDTQYF	TGCAGTGCTAGAGGGGGATTCGATACGCAGTATTTT
NA	TRBV9	TRBJ2-1	TRBD2	CASSPSGSGNEQFF	TGTGCCAGCAGCCCCAGCGGGAGTGGAAATGAGCAGTTCTTC
few	TRBV5-1	TRBJ1-1	TRBD1	CASSWTTGATEAFF	TGCGCCAGCAGCTGGACTACAGGGGCCACTGAAGCTTTCTTT
many	TRBV20-1	TRBJ2-1	NA	CSARPNYNEQFF	TGCAGTGCTAGACCCAACTACAATGAGCAGTTCTTC
NA	TRBV14	TRBJ2-7	NA	CASSQGWGAYEQYF	TGTGCCAGCAGCCAAGGTTGGGGGGCCTACGAGCAGTACTTC